This TCR beta chain was sequenced during a study of blood T cells in healthy people across ages. CDR1 and CDR2 from the germline V gene are SGHTA and FQGNSA. V lost 5 bases to trimming and J lost 5 bases; unmatched junction nucleotides: 16. The CDR3 runs 17 residues. Primers used in a second PCR of roughly 6 to 11 cycles were a sample-barcoded 5' primer and a J-beta primer mix. TCRdb ran MiXCR on the 5' RACE reads and lists one entry per CDR3 protein. The sample includes 1.6 million or so distinct CDR3 sequences, roughly 30% of them seen just once. The sample consisted of blood. This chain joins TRBV7-2 and TRBJ2-3; the match to TRBD2 covers 7 bases. The TCR sequence derives from a woman in her twenties or thirties in good health. CDR3 sequence: CASSKRTRVYLGDTQYF. The CDR3 nucleotides are TGTGCCAGCAGCAAAAGGACTAGAGTTTATCTTGGAGATACGCAGTATTTT.